One sample yielded the 6 T cell receptor beta chains listed below, sequenced in a study of T cell repertoires in cytomegalovirus infection (dated by TCRdb to the late 2010s). Reads for this sample came from an Illumina HiSeq 1500. The public reads were reprocessed in TCRdb via fastp at Q25 and MiXCR, keeping in-frame beta chains. Under each unique CDR3 protein, matching rows form one entry showing the most common genes and DNA. The sample includes 600,000 to 700,000 distinct CDR3 sequences, with 30% to 35% observed a single time. The ten most abundant clones make up around a sixth of the sample. The treatment or condition label for this specimen denotes: in vitro stimulation with specific CMV peptide epitopes to enrich CMV-specific T cells. Antigens of these TCRs are unknown. The source was cultured PBMCs, collected from culture after CMV antigen stimulation. These receptor sequences come from a human donor in good health (CMV status not recorded). Some clones in this sample may be carry-over from other donors' samples.

The V and J genes are TRBV20-1 and TRBJ2-7; a possible D gene is TRBD2 (6 bases). The germline CDR1 and CDR2 sequences are DFQATT and SNEGSKA (reference sequence). This CDR3 has 12 amino acids. V lost 5 bases to trimming and J lost 5 bases, with 13 bases between them. In DNA, the CDR3 is TGCAGTGCTCTAGACGGGGGTAACGAGCAGTACTTC. Translated: CSALDGGNEQYF.

The chain is built from TRBV11-1 and TRBJ1-1; D remains ambiguous. There are 15 residues in the CDR3. The V end was cut by 5 bases, the J end by 4 bases, with 17 bases between. Germline values: CDR1 SGHAT, CDR2 FQDESV (reference sequence). Here the CDR3 reads CASSPRRSPVTEAFF. The CDR3 bases are TGTGCCAGCAGCCCGAGACGGAGCCCGGTCACTGAAGCTTTCTTT.

The chain is built from TRBV6-2 or TRBV6-3 and TRBJ2-7, with a weak D call TRBD1 (6 bases). The CDR3 consists of 18 residues. The V and J ends lost 0 bases and 5 bases respectively, with 23 bases between them. The germline V gene has CDR1 MNHEY and CDR2 SVGEGT. The CDR3 region has the DNA TGTGCCAGCAGTTACTCGAGTCTGCCAGGGGCCCCTCGGGACGAGCAGTACTTC. Its translation: CASSYSSLPGAPRDEQYF.

V and J are TRBV19 and TRBJ2-1; perhaps TRBD2 as D (5 bases). V was shortened by 6 bases and J by 11 bases, with 14 bases between the two germline ends. Germline-derived CDR1 and CDR2 are LNHDA and SQIVND (reference sequence). The CDR3 consists of 12 residues. The chain's CDR3 is CASSNNSGKQFF. CDR3 sequence (DNA): TGTGCCAGTAGCAATAACAGCGGTAAGCAGTTCTTC.

This clonotype was observed a handful of times. V and J are TRBV2 and TRBJ1-2, with D possibly TRBD1 on 6 matching bases. The CDR3 spans 14 residues. Germline lookup yields CDR1 SNHLY and CDR2 FYNNEI. The V end was cut by 2 bases, the J end by 5 bases, with 12 bases between. CDR3 in DNA: TGTGCCAGCAGTGAACTAGGGACACAGTATGGCTACACCTTC. This sequence encodes CASSELGTQYGYTF.

The sample holds a few counts of this clonotype. CDR3 protein: CASTRVTGELFF. CDR3 bases: TGTGCCAGCACCAGGGTCACCGGGGAGCTGTTTTTT. The V call is TRBV6-2 or TRBV6-3, the J call TRBJ2-2, with a possible D match to TRBD1 (5 bases). V lost 7 bases, J lost 4 bases, and 7 bases lay in between. CDR3 size: 12 residues. Germline CDR1 reads MNHEY; CDR2 reads SVGEGT.